The rows below give T cell receptor beta chains drawn from one sample of a study of breast tumors, draining lymph nodes, adjacent tissues. TCRdb re-called the multiplex PCR reads through MiXCR, storing one row per CDR3 protein. Among more than 80,000 distinct CDR3 sequences listed, 30% were seen once. The specimen sequenced was axillary lymph node tissue. The origin of the receptors is a female donor with breast cancer. Some clones in this sample may be carry-over from other donors' samples. CDR3s leave out the opening cysteine and the closing phenylalanine or tryptophan. The order of the fields is J gene, V gene, CDR3 length, clone size, CDR3 protein. Expanded clones get a size class; other rows say once, few or many, or leave the size out.

TRBJ2-3 TRBV5-8 13 many ASSERFTGGDTQY
TRBJ2-1 TRBV3-1 16 many ASSHQGWTSVDLREQF
TRBJ2-7 TRBV11-2 15 many ASSSGQFEEASYEQY
TRBJ1-2 TRBV11-1 12 many ASSLAYRDYGYT
TRBJ2-5 TRBV5-1 16 many ASSLAGIGAGRGETQY
TRBJ2-1 TRBV7-3 13 many ASSLKLAGRNEQF
TRBJ2-3 TRBV9 14 many ASSVAVAGGADTQY
TRBJ2-5 TRBV7-8 16 many ASSFVSGTSAREETQY
TRBJ2-2 TRBV27 12 . ASSFEARGGELF
TRBJ2-3 TRBV9 14 . ASSVRTGGVSDTQY
TRBJ2-7 TRBV3-1 10 many ASSLKDYEQY
TRBJ2-6 TRBV29-1 13 many SVAGASRGANVLT
TRBJ2-7 TRBV5-6 14 many ASSSFPGLAAYEQY
TRBJ1-1 TRBV5-1 12 . ASSPRDMNTEAF
TRBJ1-1 TRBV12-3/TRBV12-4 11 . ASSLGTGPEAF
TRBJ2-7 TRBV9 13 many ASSPPGSISYEQY
TRBJ2-5 TRBV5-1 11 many ASSWGVRETQY
TRBJ1-2 TRBV7-9 13 many ASSRQGPSNYGYT
TRBJ2-7 TRBV19 12 many ASSIHGLRGEQY